This entry lists 22 T cell receptor beta chains sequenced from one sample in a study of beta chain features in type 1 diabetes. These receptors are not linked to any known antigen. cDNA synthesis used the whole RNA isolate, giving expressed TCRB sequences. The assay was immunoSEQ multiplex PCR, and TCRdb's table has in-frame clones only and misses some. The repertoire holds roughly 350,000 clones, with 9.6% as singletons. General observations from the study: For Type 1 diabetes patients, all four CD4+ subsets carried TCRB CDR3s that were moderately but significantly shorter.

Sequencing was done on a sample of central memory CD4+ T cells from blood. These receptors originate from a man aged 25-45 years with type 1 diabetes.

At least ten counts were recorded for this clone. The chain is built from TRBV7-9 and TRBJ1-5; D not certain. Looked up from germline, CDR1 is SEHNR and CDR2 is FQNEAQ (reference sequence). V was pared by 3 bases and J by 7 bases, with 19 bases between. The CDR3 is 16 residues long. The CDR3 coding sequence is TGTGCCAGCAGCTTGACATCCGGCAGGTCGGGGCAGCCCCAGCATTTT. Its translation is CASSLTSGRSGQPQHF. Looking up the rest from reference TRBV7-9 and TRBJ1-5 gives the full variable domain: DTGVSQNPRHKITKRGQNVTFRCDPISEHNRLYWYRQTLGQGPEFLTYFQNEAQLEKSRLLSDRFSAERPKGSFSTLEIQRTEQGDSAMYLCASSLTSGRSGQPQHFGDGTRLSIL.

The chain recombines TRBV5-6 with TRBJ1-5, with D perhaps matching TRBD1 (6 bases). CDR3 length equals 17 residues. Looked up from germline, CDR1 is SGHDT and CDR2 is YYEEEE. V was trimmed by 4 bases and J by 3 bases, leaving 20 bases between them. CDR3: CASSLWDQGSFNQPQHF. CDR3 bases: TGTGCCAGCAGCCTCTGGGATCAGGGGTCTTTCAATCAGCCCCAGCATTTT.

This chain joins TRBV5-4 and TRBJ2-6; D is ambiguous. V dropped 0 bases and J dropped 1 base, with 8 bases sitting between them. This CDR3 comprises 16 residues. Germline V gene data show CDR1 as SGHNT and CDR2 as YYREEE (reference sequence). CDR3 sequence (DNA): TGTGCCAGCAGCTTGGCCTCCTCGTCTGGGGCCAACGTCCTGACTTTC. It yields the protein CASSLASSSGANVLTF.

This clone was counted at least ten times. This CDR3 is also generated by other DNA sequences in the sample. The chain uses TRBV7-3 and TRBJ1-1; D is uncertain. This CDR3 comprises 13 residues. The ends were cut back, 2 bases at V and 0 bases at J, with 4 bases in the middle. Germline CDR1 reads SGHTA; CDR2 reads FQGTGA. This chain's CDR3 is CASSLHLNTEAFF. The CDR3 coding sequence is TGTGCCAGCAGCTTACACCTGAACACTGAAGCTTTCTTT.

The rearrangement links TRBV7-9 to TRBJ1-2; no definite D call. Germline lookup yields CDR1 SEHNR and CDR2 FQNEAQ (reference sequence). V dropped 5 bases and J dropped 6 bases, with 16 bases sitting between them. The CDR3 spans 14 residues. The CDR3 DNA follows: TGTGCCAGCAGCCAAGCCCACGGCGGCGATGGCTACACCTTC. Protein product: CASSQAHGGDGYTF.

This rearrangement joins TRBV18 to TRBJ1-1; 8 bases align to TRBD1. The germline V gene encodes CDR1 KGHSH and CDR2 LQKENI. This CDR3 comprises 16 residues. The ends lost 0 bases at V and 2 bases at J; junction bases unmatched: 5. CDR3 in amino acids: CASSPPSTGENTEAFF. As DNA, the CDR3 is TGTGCCAGCTCACCACCTTCGACAGGGGAAAACACTGAAGCTTTCTTT.

This clone was counted at least ten times. The same CDR3 is also encoded by other DNA sequences in this sample. V usage is TRBV5-1 and J usage is TRBJ2-1, with TRBD1 identical over 9 bases. The CDR3 length is 15 residues. Per germline, CDR1 SGHRS and CDR2 YFSETQ. V lost 0 bases to trimming and J lost 7 bases; unmatched junction nucleotides: 5. The CDR3 here is CASSLESGQGNEQFF. Written as DNA, the CDR3 is TGCGCCAGCAGCTTGGAATCGGGACAGGGTAATGAGCAGTTCTTC.

The chain joins TRBV27 to TRBJ1-1; no clear D gene. Germline CDR1 MNHEY, CDR2 SMNVEV (reference sequence). V was trimmed by 1 base and J by 1 base, leaving 10 bases between them. This CDR3 spans 15 amino acids. CDR3 nucleotide sequence: TGTGCCAGCAGTTTATTATCTCAAGGGAACACTGAAGCTTTCTTT. Translated, it gives CASSLLSQGNTEAFF.

Turning to this clone: Different DNA sequences within this sample yield the same CDR3. The genes are TRBV11-2 and TRBJ2-7, with a possible D match to TRBD1 (6 bases). The V and J ends lost 4 bases and 2 bases respectively, with 9 bases between them. Germline V gene sequence: CDR1 SGHAT, CDR2 FQNNGV. The CDR3 is 13 residues long. The CDR3 region has the DNA TGTGCCAGCAGCTATACAGGGACCTACGAGCAGTACTTC. It translates to CASSYTGTYEQYF.

This clone turned up a few times. The chain carries TRBV7-6 and TRBJ1-3, with D uncertain. V lost 1 base to trimming and J lost 1 base, with 2 bases between them. This CDR3 is built from 13 residues. Germline values: CDR1 SGHVS, CDR2 FNYEAQ. The CDR3 bases are TGTGCCAGCAGCTTAGAATCTGGAAACACCATATATTTT. Amino acid sequence: CASSLESGNTIYF. The full variable domain, in which reference TRBV7-6 and TRBJ1-3 provide the parts outside the CDR3, is GAGVSQSPRYKVTKRGQDVALRCDPISGHVSLYWYRQALGQGPEFLTYFNYEAQQDKSGLPNDRFSAERPEGSISTLTIQRTEQRDSAMYRCASSLESGNTIYFGEGSWLTVV.

This clone came up many times. The chain carries TRBV27 and TRBJ2-6, with D unclear. The CDR3 consists of 15 residues. Germline values: CDR1 MNHEY, CDR2 SMNVEV (reference sequence). Trimming shortened V by 5 bases and J by 1 base, and 9 bases separated the two germline ends. The CDR3 nucleotides read TGTGCCAGCAGTCTCCTATTATCTGGGGCCAACGTCCTGACTTTC. Protein product: CASSLLLSGANVLTF.

This clone has just a few counts. The chain links TRBV4-2 to TRBJ2-2; D is unresolved. With 0 bases removed from V and 1 base from J, the gap between germline ends came to 9 bases. Germline CDR1 is LGHNA and CDR2 is YNFKEQ. This CDR3 has 16 residues. The CDR3 here is CASSQDVNLNTGELFF. The CDR3 coding sequence is TGTGCCAGCAGCCAAGATGTAAACTTGAACACCGGGGAGCTGTTTTTT.

This clone was picked up a small number of times. At one of its ends the junction is not consistent with the germline gene, which may arise from a read error. The genes are TRBV10-3 and TRBJ1-2; unclear D gene. This CDR3 contains 15 residues. Germline CDR1 ENHRY, CDR2 SYGVKD. This chain's CDR3 is CASSSWTSSDYGYTF. Written as DNA, the CDR3 is TGTGCCAGCAGTTCGTGGACGTCCTCGGACTATGGCTACACCTTC.

This clone has just a few counts. The chain links TRBV27 to TRBJ2-6, with a tentative D call TRBD1 (5 bases). In germline, CDR1 is MNHEY, CDR2 SMNVEV (reference sequence). The V end was cut by 3 bases, the J end by 0 bases, with 15 bases between. CDR3 length equals 18 residues. The CDR3 loop reads CASSFTAGISSGANVLTF. CDR3 sequence (DNA): TGTGCCAGCAGTTTTACAGCAGGGATAAGCTCTGGGGCCAACGTCCTGACTTTC.

Only a few counts were recorded for this clone. The V and J genes are TRBV7-2 and TRBJ1-5, with a tentative D call TRBD1 (5 bases). The germline CDR1 and CDR2 sequences are SGHTA and FQGNSA. The CDR3 covers 14 residues. V lost 6 bases, J lost 6 bases, and 15 bases lay in between. This CDR3 reads CASRPDSSSQPQHF. Here the CDR3 DNA reads TGTGCCAGCAGACCTGACAGTTCCAGTCAGCCCCAGCATTTT.

The gene calls are TRBV5-8 and TRBJ1-5; 9 bases match TRBD1. CDR3 length: 17 residues. Germline CDR1 and CDR2: SGHTS and YDEGEE. The V and J ends lost 4 bases and 2 bases, in that order; junction bases with no gene match: 10. CDR3 DNA: TGTGCCAGCAGCAGGGACAGGGAAACGAGGCGCAATCAGCCCCAGCATTTT. It specifies CASSRDRETRRNQPQHF.

This clone appeared many times. The chain uses TRBV19 and TRBJ2-3; D not resolved. Trimming stripped 5 bases from V and 4 bases from J, with 4 bases between. Germline V gives CDR1 LNHDA, CDR2 SQIVND (reference sequence). The CDR3 runs to 11 residues. The CDR3 DNA follows: TGTGCCAGTAGTGAGGCAGATACGCAGTATTTT. Translating gives CASSEADTQYF.

The chain carries TRBV28 and TRBJ1-5, with 7 bases that match TRBD1. This CDR3 is built from 15 residues. V lost 7 bases, J lost 6 bases, and 12 bases stayed unmatched. From germline, CDR1 is MDHEN and CDR2 SYDVKM. The DNA for the CDR3 is TGTGCCAGCACCTTACCATTGGGACAGCTTCAGCCCCAGCATTTT. Translating it yields CASTLPLGQLQPQHF.

V is TRBV15 and J is TRBJ2-1; D is unclear. The germline V gene encodes CDR1 LNHNV and CDR2 YYDKDF (reference sequence). V lost 1 base, J lost 4 bases, and 14 bases lay in between. This CDR3 contains 16 residues. CDR3 in amino acids: CATSRGLSIRYNEQFF. The DNA of the CDR3 is TGTGCCACCAGCAGAGGCCTCTCAATAAGGTACAATGAGCAGTTCTTC.

This clone was picked up a small number of times. The genes are TRBV5-8 and TRBJ1-2; D call uncertain. The CDR3 contains 12 residues. V shed 2 bases and J shed 7 bases, with 9 bases lying between them. CDR1 is SGHTS and CDR2 is YDEGEE in the germline V gene. CDR3 in DNA: TGTGCCAGCAGCTTTAACGAGGGTGGCTACACCTTC. As protein: CASSFNEGGYTF.

The table lists this clone with many counts. The V gene is TRBV7-9, the J gene TRBJ2-7; 7 nucleotides line up with TRBD1. Trimming took 6 bases from V and 2 from J; bases not matched to a gene: 7. The CDR3 totals 14 residues. The V gene's germline CDR1 is SEHNR and CDR2 FQNEAQ (reference sequence). CDR3 DNA sequence: TGTGCCAGCAGTTATCCAGGGGGTACCTACGAGCAGTACTTC. This encodes CASSYPGGTYEQYF.

The chain is built from TRBV7-2 and TRBJ2-7; D gene uncertain. The CDR3 is 12 residues long. V lost 4 bases and J lost 10, with 14 bases in between. Germline V lookup: CDR1 SGHTA, CDR2 FQGNSA. CDR3 DNA sequence: TGTGCCAGCAGCTCATACGACCGCCGACAGTACTTC. This sequence encodes CASSSYDRRQYF.